The clone carrying this TCR beta chain was detected once. What it recognizes is unknown. These data belong to a study of blood T cells in healthy people across ages. Whole-study findings and limits: One million T cells yielded diversity estimates that were considered underestimates. With naive T cell percentage, TCR beta diversity showed a strong correlation.

The CDR3 totals 17 residues. V gave up 7 bases and J gave up 6 bases; unmatched junction bases: 17. Germline values: CDR1 MNHEY, CDR2 SVGEGT. Through a sample-barcoded 5' primer and a J-beta primer mix, a second PCR was run for roughly 6 to 12 cycles. No fewer than 3 million CDR3-containing paired-end reads came from each sample. TCRdb independently ran MiXCR on the 5' RACE reads; one entry per CDR3 protein. The table has around 650,000 distinct CDR3 sequences, approximately 30% seen once. Each donor gave ten milliliters of peripheral blood. This receptor was obtained from a woman older than 75 in good health. The V call is TRBV6-2 or TRBV6-3, the J call TRBJ2-1; 8 bases align to TRBD2. The sequenced sample was blood. The CDR3 region has the DNA TGTGCCAGCATCAAATCCAACCGGGCCCTAGCGGGCAATGAGCAGTTCTTC. Translation gives CASIKSNRALAGNEQFF.